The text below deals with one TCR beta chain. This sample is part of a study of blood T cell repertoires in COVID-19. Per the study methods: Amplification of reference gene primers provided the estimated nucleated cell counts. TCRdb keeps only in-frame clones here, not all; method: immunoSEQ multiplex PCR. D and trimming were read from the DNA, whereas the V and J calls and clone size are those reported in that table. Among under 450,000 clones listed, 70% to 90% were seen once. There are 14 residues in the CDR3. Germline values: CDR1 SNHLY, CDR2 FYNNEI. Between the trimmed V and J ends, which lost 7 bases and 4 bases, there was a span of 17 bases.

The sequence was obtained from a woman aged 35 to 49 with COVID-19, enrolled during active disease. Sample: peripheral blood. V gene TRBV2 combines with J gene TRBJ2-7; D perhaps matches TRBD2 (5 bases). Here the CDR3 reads CASMNRPRAYEQYF. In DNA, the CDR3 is TGTGCCAGCATGAATCGGCCGCGGGCGTACGAGCAGTACTTC.